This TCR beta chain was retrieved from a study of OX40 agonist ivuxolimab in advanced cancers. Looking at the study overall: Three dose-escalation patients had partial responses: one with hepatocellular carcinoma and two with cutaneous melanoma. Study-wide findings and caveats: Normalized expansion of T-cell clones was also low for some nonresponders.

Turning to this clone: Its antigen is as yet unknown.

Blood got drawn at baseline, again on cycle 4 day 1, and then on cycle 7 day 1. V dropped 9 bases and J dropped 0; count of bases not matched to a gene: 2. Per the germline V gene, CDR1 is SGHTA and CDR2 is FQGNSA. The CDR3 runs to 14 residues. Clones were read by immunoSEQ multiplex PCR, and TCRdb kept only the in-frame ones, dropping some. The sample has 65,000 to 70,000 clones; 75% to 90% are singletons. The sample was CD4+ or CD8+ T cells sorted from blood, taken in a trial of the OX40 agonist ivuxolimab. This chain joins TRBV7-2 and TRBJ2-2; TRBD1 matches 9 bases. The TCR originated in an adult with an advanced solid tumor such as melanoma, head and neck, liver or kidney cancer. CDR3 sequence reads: CASRQGANTGELFF. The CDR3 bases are TGTGCCAGTAGACAGGGGGCGAACACCGGGGAGCTGTTTTTT.